Presented here are 13 T cell receptor beta chains from one specimen sequenced in a study of brain T cells in children with intractable seizures. The data were produced by immunoSEQ multiplex PCR, yet TCRdb's version contains in-frame clones alone and is incomplete. The sample carries roughly 110,000 clones, 94% recorded once. Here the sequenced sample was peripheral blood, taken at surgery. All receptors derive from a boy younger than two with hemimegalencephaly and intractable seizures.

The chain joins TRBV10-2 to TRBJ2-5; D is perhaps TRBD2 (5 bases). This CDR3 has 12 amino acids. The V gene's germline CDR1 is WSHSY and CDR2 SAAADI. With 10 bases removed from V and 5 bases from J, the gap between germline ends came to 14 bases. This CDR3 reads CATPGNSETQYF. In nucleotides, the CDR3 is TGCGCCACCCCGGGGAACTCGGAGACCCAGTACTTC.

The rearrangement joins TRBV2 to TRBJ2-1; 9 positions agree with TRBD2. The trim removed 2 bases at V and 8 bases at J, leaving 4 bases unmatched. The germline V gene has CDR1 SNHLY and CDR2 FYNNEI. This CDR3 has 14 residues. The CDR3: CASSEQGGRDEQFF. The CDR3 nucleotides are TGTGCCAGCAGTGAACAGGGCGGGAGGGATGAGCAGTTCTTC.

The genes are TRBV7-6 and TRBJ1-1; 8 nucleotides align to TRBD1. The germline V gene encodes CDR1 SGHVS and CDR2 FNYEAQ. The CDR3 has 17 amino acids. Trimming cost V 1 base and J 2 bases; bases outside gene matches: 9. The CDR3, as DNA: TGTGCCAGCAGCTTAGGGGCAGGACAGGGCCCCAACACTGAAGCTTTCTTT. Amino acids: CASSLGAGQGPNTEAFF.

This clone was seen just once. V is TRBV28 and J is TRBJ2-4; tentatively, D is TRBD2 (6 bases). Trimming took 5 bases from V and 7 from J, leaving 15 bases between them. The CDR3 covers 14 residues. Germline CDR1 reads MDHEN; CDR2 reads SYDVKM. The CDR3: CASSPGRMGNIQYF. The DNA of the CDR3 is TGTGCCAGCAGTCCAGGGAGGATGGGGAACATTCAGTACTTC.

The chain couples TRBV4-1 to TRBJ2-7, with D possibly TRBD2 on 6 matching bases. Trimming removed 2 bases from V and 0 bases from J, with 11 bases in between. The germline V gene has CDR1 MGHRA and CDR2 YSYEKL. The CDR3 contains 15 residues. The CDR3 DNA sequence: TGCGCCAGCAGCCAATTACTAGCAAGCTCCTACGAGCAGTACTTC. It encodes CASSQLLASSYEQYF.

The table lists this clone with a count of one. The CDR3 loop reads CASSRKAGGEGNEQFF. CDR3 nucleotides: TGTGCCAGCAGCCGAAAAGCGGGAGGGGAGGGGAATGAGCAGTTCTTC. V usage is TRBV7-9 and J usage is TRBJ2-1; 10 bases are shared with TRBD2. Unmatched junction bases numbered 11, after V lost 5 bases and J lost 7 bases. Per germline, CDR1 SEHNR and CDR2 FQNEAQ (reference sequence). This CDR3 is 16 amino acids long.

This clone showed up just once. The J gene is TRBJ2-5, the V gene TRBV7-2; 7 nucleotides match TRBD2. CDR3 length equals 17 residues. CDR1 and CDR2 (germline): SGHTA, FQGNSA. V gave up 1 base and J gave up 5 bases; unmatched junction bases: 13. The CDR3 region has the DNA TGTGCCAGCAGCTTAGTTGGGCTAGCGGTAGTAAGGGAGACCCAGTACTTC. Encoded protein: CASSLVGLAVVRETQYF.

The chain uses TRBV5-1 and TRBJ2-1; D gene unclear. The CDR3 extends over 13 amino acids. The V gene lost 1 base and the J gene lost 9 bases, with 11 bases spanning the gap. Germline V lookup: CDR1 SGHRS, CDR2 YFSETQ. The CDR3: CASSLSAPPEQFF. The CDR3 coding sequence is TGCGCCAGCAGCTTGTCGGCCCCCCCTGAGCAGTTCTTC.

This rearrangement joins TRBV11-2 to TRBJ2-1; D remains ambiguous. Germline assignment: CDR1 SGHAT and CDR2 FQNNGV. The CDR3 loop spans 14 amino acids. V was clipped by 2 bases and J by 8 bases, with 13 bases between them. CDR3 DNA sequence: TGTGCCAGCAGCTTAAAGTTCCCGGTGGATGAGCAGTTCTTC. Translated: CASSLKFPVDEQFF.

The J gene is TRBJ2-3, the V gene TRBV27; 9 bases are shared with TRBD2. Germline V gives CDR1 MNHEY, CDR2 SMNVEV (reference sequence). With 2 bases clipped from V and 0 bases from J, the junction kept 12 bases outside the gene matches. CDR3 size: 19 residues. Written as DNA, the CDR3 is TGTGCCAGCAGTTTACTAGGGCTAGCGGGGTCCTCTAGCACAGATACGCAGTATTTT. Translation gives CASSLLGLAGSSSTDTQYF.

The V gene is TRBV7-2, the J gene TRBJ2-4; D assignment may be TRBD1 or TRBD2 (5 bases each). This CDR3 has 15 residues. Germline CDR1 reads SGHTA; CDR2 reads FQGNSA. Trimming shortened V by 5 bases and J by 3 bases, and 14 bases separated the two germline ends. The CDR3 sequence is CASSLGWDGKNIQYF. CDR3 bases: TGTGCCAGCAGCCTGGGATGGGACGGCAAAAACATTCAGTACTTC.

This clone is a singleton in its sample. The genes are TRBV18 and TRBJ2-3; D not certain. The CDR3 consists of 12 residues. Germline V CDR1 and CDR2: KGHSH, LQKENI. Trimming took off 5 bases at V and 4 bases at J, with 7 bases between the two ends. CDR3 DNA: TGTGCCAGCTCAACGGCTCCAGATACGCAGTATTTT. It yields the protein CASSTAPDTQYF.

The CDR3 DNA sequence: TGTGCCAGCAGCGGACAGCACTCTGGGGCCAACGTCCTGACTTTC. Its translation: CASSGQHSGANVLTF. The V gene is TRBV6-6, the J gene TRBJ2-6, with D perhaps matching TRBD1 (6 bases). Germline lookup yields CDR1 MNHNY and CDR2 SVGAGI (reference sequence). The V end lost 6 bases, the J end lost 0 bases, and 9 bases lay between the germline ends. This CDR3 is built from 15 residues.